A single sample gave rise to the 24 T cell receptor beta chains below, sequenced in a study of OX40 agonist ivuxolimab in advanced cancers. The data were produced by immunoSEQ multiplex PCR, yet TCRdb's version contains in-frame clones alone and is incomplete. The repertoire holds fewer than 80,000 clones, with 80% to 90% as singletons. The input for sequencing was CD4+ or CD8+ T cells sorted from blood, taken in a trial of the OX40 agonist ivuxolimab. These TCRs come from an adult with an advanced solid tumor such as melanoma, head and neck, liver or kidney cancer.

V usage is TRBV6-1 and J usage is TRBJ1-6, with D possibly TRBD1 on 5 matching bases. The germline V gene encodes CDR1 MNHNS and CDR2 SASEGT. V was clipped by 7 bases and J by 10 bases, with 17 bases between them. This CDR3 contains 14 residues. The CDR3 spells CASTPWGLTSPLHF. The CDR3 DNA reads TGTGCCAGCACCCCCTGGGGCCTCACCTCACCCCTCCACTTT.

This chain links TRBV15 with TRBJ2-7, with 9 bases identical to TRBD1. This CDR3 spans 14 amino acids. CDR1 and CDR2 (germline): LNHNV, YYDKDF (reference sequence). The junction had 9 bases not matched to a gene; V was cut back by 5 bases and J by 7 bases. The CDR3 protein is CATSAGQGRGEQYF. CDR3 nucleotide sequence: TGTGCCACCAGCGCCGGACAGGGGAGAGGGGAGCAGTACTTC.

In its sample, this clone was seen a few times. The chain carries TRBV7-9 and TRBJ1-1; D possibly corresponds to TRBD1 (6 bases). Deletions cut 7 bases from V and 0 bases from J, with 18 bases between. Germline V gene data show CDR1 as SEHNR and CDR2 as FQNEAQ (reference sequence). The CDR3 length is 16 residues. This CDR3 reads CASISLWGLMNTEAFF. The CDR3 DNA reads TGTGCCAGCATTAGTCTCTGGGGGCTCATGAACACTGAAGCTTTCTTT.

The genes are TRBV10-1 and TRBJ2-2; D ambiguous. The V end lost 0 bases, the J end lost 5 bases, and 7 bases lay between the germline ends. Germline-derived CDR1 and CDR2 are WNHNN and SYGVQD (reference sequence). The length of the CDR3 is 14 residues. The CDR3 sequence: CASSESSPTGELFF. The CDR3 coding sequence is TGCGCCAGCAGTGAGTCGAGTCCTACCGGGGAGCTGTTTTTT.

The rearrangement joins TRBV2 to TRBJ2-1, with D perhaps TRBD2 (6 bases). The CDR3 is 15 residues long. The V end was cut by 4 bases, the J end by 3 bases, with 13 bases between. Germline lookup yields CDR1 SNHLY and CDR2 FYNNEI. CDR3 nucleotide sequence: TGTGCCAGCAGTGTGCGGGGCTCAGGCTACAATGAGCAGTTCTTC. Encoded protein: CASSVRGSGYNEQFF.

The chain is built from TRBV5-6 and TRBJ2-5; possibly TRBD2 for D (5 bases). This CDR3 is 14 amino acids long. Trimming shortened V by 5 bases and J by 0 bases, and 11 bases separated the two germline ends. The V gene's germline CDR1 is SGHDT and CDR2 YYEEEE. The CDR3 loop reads CASRGPGNQETQYF. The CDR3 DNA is TGTGCCAGCAGAGGACCCGGGAACCAAGAGACCCAGTACTTC.

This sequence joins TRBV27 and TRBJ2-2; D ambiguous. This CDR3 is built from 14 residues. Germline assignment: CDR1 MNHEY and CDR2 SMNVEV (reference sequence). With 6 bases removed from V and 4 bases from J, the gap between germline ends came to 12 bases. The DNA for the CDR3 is TGTGCCAGCAGGATGAGGATACTCACCGGGGAGCTGTTTTTT. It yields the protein CASRMRILTGELFF.

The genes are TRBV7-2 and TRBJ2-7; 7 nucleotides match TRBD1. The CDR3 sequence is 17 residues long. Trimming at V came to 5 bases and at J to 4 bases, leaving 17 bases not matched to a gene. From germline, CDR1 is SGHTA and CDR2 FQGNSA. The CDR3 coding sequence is TGTGCCAGCAGCCCCCACCGGACAGGCCCTAGGTGGTACGAGCAGTACTTC. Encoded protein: CASSPHRTGPRWYEQYF. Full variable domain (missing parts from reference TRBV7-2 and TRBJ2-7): GAGVSQSPSNKVTEKGKDVELRCDPISGHTALYWYRQSLGQGLEFLIYFQGNSAPDKSGLPSDRFSAERTGGSVSTLTIQRTQQEDSAVYLCASSPHRTGPRWYEQYFGPGTRLTVT.

The CDR3 is CASSLLGGLNTEAFF. The CDR3 DNA follows: TGTGCCAGCAGCTTACTCGGGGGCTTGAACACTGAAGCTTTCTTT. This chain joins TRBV11-2 and TRBJ1-1; TRBD1 is a possible D gene (6 bases). Germline CDR1 SGHAT, CDR2 FQNNGV. The CDR3 has 15 amino acids. V was shortened by 2 bases and J by 0 bases, with 10 bases between the two germline ends. Drawing the rest from reference TRBV11-2 and TRBJ1-1, the complete variable domain is EAGVAQSPRYKIIEKRQSVAFWCNPISGHATLYWYQQILGQGPKLLIQFQNNGVVDDSQLPKDRFSAERLKGVDSTLKIQPAKLEDSAVYLCASSLLGGLNTEAFFGQGTRLTVV.

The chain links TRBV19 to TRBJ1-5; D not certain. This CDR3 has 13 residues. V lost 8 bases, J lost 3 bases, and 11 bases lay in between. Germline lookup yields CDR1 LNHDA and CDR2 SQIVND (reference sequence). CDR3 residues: CASHMGFNQPQHF. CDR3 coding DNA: TGTGCCAGTCATATGGGGTTCAATCAGCCCCAGCATTTT.

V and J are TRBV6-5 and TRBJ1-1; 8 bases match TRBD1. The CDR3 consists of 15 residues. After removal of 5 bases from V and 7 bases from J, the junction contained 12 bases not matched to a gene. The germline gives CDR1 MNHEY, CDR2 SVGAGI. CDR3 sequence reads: CASSGQGAGDIEAFF. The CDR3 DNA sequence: TGTGCCAGCAGTGGACAGGGCGCGGGGGATATTGAAGCTTTCTTT.

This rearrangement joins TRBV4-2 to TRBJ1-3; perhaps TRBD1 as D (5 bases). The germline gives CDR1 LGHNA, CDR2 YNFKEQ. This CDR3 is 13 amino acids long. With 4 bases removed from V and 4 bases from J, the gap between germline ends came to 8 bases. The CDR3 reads CASSRDLGNTIYF. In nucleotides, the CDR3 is TGTGCCAGCAGCCGGGACCTAGGAAACACCATATATTTT.

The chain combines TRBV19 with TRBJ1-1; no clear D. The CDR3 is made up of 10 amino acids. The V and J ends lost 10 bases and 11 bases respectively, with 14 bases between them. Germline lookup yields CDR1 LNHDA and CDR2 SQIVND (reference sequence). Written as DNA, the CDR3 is TGTGCCACGCGGGAAGTTCGGGCTTTCTTT. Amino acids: CATREVRAFF.

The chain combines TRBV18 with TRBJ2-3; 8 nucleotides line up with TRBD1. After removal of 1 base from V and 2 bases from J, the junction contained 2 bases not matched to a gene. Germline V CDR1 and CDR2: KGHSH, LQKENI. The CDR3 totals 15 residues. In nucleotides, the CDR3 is TGTGCCAGCTCACCACGGGGACAGGACACAGATACGCAGTATTTT. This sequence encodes CASSPRGQDTDTQYF.

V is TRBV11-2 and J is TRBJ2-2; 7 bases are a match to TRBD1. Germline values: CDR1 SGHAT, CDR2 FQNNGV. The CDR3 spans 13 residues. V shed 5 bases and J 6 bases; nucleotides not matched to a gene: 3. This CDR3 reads CASSITGAGELFF. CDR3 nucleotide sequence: TGTGCCAGCAGCATAACAGGGGCCGGGGAGCTGTTTTTT.

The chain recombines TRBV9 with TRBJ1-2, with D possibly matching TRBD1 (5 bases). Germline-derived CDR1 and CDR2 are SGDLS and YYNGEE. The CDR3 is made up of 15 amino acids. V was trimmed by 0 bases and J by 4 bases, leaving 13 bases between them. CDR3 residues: CASSVAAGSGYGYTF. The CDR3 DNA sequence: TGTGCCAGCAGCGTAGCGGCAGGGTCAGGCTATGGCTACACCTTC.

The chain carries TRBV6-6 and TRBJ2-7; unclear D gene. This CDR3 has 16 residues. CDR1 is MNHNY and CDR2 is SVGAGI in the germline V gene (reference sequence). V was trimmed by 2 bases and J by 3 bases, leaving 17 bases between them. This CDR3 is CASSYERAVYHYEQYF. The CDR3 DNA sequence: TGTGCCAGCAGTTACGAAAGGGCAGTTTATCACTACGAGCAGTACTTC.

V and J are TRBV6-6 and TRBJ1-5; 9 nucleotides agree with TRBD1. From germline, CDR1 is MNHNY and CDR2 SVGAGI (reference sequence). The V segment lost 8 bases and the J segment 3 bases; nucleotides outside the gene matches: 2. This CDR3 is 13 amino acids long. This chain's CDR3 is CASGTGNNQPQHF. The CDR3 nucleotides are TGTGCCAGCGGGACAGGGAACAATCAGCCCCAGCATTTT.

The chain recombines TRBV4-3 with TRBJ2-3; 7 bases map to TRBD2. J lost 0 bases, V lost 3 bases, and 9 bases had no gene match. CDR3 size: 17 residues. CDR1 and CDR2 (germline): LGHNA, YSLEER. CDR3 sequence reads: CASSQAFGGVSTDTQYF. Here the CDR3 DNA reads TGCGCCAGCAGCCAGGCATTTGGGGGGGTCAGCACAGATACGCAGTATTTT.

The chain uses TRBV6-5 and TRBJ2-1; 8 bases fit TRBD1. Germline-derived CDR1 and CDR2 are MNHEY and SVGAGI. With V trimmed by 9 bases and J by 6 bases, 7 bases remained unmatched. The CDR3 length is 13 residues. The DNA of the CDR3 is TGTGCCAGTCGTTACACAGGGGGCAATGAGCAGTTCTTC. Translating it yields CASRYTGGNEQFF.

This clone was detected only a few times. This CDR3 is CAISATGTGFVEQYF. Here the CDR3 DNA reads TGTGCCATCAGTGCGACCGGGACAGGGTTCGTTGAGCAGTACTTC. The chain uses TRBV10-3 and TRBJ2-7; TRBD1 matches at 9 bases. With 4 bases clipped from V and 7 bases from J, the junction kept 11 bases outside the gene matches. CDR1 and CDR2 from the germline V gene are ENHRY and SYGVKD. CDR3 length equals 15 residues.

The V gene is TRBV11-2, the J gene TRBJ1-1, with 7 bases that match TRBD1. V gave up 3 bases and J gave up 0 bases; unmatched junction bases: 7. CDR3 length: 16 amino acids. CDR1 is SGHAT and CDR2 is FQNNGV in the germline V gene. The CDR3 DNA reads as TGTGCCAGCAGCTTCCGGGACAGTCCTCTGAACACTGAAGCTTTCTTT. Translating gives CASSFRDSPLNTEAFF.

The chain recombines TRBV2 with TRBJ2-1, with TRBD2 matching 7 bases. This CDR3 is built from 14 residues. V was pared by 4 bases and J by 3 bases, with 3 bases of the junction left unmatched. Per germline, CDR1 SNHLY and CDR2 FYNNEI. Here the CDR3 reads CASSASSGYNEQFF. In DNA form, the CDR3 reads TGTGCCAGCAGTGCCTCTAGCGGCTACAATGAGCAGTTCTTC.

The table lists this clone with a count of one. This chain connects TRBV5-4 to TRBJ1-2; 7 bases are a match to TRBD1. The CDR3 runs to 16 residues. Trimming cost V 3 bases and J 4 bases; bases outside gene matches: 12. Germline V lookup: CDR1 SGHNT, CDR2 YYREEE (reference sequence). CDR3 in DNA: TGTGCCAGCAGCTCCGTACAGGGGACGTTGAGCTATGGCTACACCTTC. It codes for CASSSVQGTLSYGYTF.